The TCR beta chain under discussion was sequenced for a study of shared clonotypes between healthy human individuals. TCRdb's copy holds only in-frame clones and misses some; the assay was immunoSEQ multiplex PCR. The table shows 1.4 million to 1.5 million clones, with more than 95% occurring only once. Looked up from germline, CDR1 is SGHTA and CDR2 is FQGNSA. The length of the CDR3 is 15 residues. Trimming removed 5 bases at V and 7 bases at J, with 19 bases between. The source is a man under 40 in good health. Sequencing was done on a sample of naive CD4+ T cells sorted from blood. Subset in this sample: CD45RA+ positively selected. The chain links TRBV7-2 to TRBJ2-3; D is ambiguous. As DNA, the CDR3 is TGTGCCAGCAGCGGCCTTAGTTCGTGGGGAAATACGCAGTATTTT. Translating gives CASSGLSSWGNTQYF.